Reported below is one T cell receptor beta chain. Its antigen is currently unknown. Clones were sequenced by immunoSEQ multiplex PCR, and TCRdb holds only the in-frame ones, with some missing. The table records about 30,000 clones, around 90% of them present only once. The CDR3 contains 13 residues. V gave up 2 bases and J gave up 5 bases, with 7 bases separating them. Germline V gives CDR1 SGHVS, CDR2 FQNEAQ. These data are taken from a study of a mutant IDH1 vaccine in newly diagnosed glioma. Study background: Earlier treatment was radiotherapy, temozolomide, or both, with most getting both.

Time point of the sample: week 11, during vaccination. A 20-mer mutant IDH1 peptide at 300 ug was injected subcutaneously with topical imiquimod. Every donor had a new WHO grade 3 or 4 astrocytoma that was IDH1-mutant, with loss of nuclear ATRX. V usage is TRBV7-8 and J usage is TRBJ2-1; no firm D call. This TCR came from a man between 18 and 29 years old with glioma. The sequencing used PBMCs, collected from a glioma patient whose treatment included an IDH1 peptide vaccine. CDR3 nucleotides: TGTGCCAGCAGCTTAAACTGGGACAATGAGCAGTTCTTC. It specifies CASSLNWDNEQFF.